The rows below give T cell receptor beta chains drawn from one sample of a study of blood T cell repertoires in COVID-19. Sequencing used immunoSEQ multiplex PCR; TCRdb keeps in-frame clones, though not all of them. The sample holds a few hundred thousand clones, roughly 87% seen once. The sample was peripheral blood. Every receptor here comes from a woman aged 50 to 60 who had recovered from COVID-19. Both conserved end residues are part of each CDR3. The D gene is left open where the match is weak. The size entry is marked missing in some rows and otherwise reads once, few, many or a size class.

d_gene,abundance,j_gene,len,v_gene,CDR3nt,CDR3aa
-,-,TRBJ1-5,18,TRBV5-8,TGTGCCAGCAGCCAGGGGCTTTTGAGGGGCCGACTCGGTCAGCCCCAGCATTTT,CASSQGLLRGRLGQPQHF
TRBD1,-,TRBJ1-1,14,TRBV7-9,TGTGCCAGCAGCGTGGGACAGGGGCGTACTGAAGCTTTCTTT,CASSVGQGRTEAFF
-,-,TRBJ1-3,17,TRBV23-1,TGCGCCAGCACCTCTAAAGACAGGCCGAACTCTGGAAACACCATATATTTT,CASTSKDRPNSGNTIYF
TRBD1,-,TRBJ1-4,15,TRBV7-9,TGTGCCAGCAGCTTAGTCACAGGGGGCTTCGAAAAACTGTTTTTT,CASSLVTGGFEKLFF
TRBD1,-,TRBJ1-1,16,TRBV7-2,TGTGCCAGCAGCCCAATGGGGACAGCTAGGGCTGCTGAAGCTTTCTTT,CASSPMGTARAAEAFF
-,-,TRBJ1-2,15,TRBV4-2,TGTGCCAGCAGTTGGACCTTCCTGGGGGCCCGGGGCTACACCTTC,CASSWTFLGARGYTF
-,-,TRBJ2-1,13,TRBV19,TGTGCCAGTAGGGACGGGACATACAATGAGCAGTTCTTC,CASRDGTYNEQFF
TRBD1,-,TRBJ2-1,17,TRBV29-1,TGCAGCGTTGGCGGGGTTCCGGGGACAGGGTTGGGCAATGAGCAGTTCTTC,CSVGGVPGTGLGNEQFF
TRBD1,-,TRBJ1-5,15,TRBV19,TGTGCCAGTAGGGTTCGACAGGGTAGGAATCAGCCCCAGCATTTT,CASRVRQGRNQPQHF
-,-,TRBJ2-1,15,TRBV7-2,TGTGCCAGCAGCTTAGCGGGGGCTAGTTACAATGAGCAGTTCTTC,CASSLAGASYNEQFF
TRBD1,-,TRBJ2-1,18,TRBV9,TGTGCCAGCAGCGTAAGGCCCATCCCAGGGGGCCCCTACAATGAGCAGTTCTTC,CASSVRPIPGGPYNEQFF
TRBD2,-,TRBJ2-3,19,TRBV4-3,TGCGCCAGCAGCTCCCGGACTAGCGGGGGGGCATTTAGCACAGATACGCAGTATTTT,CASSSRTSGGAFSTDTQYF
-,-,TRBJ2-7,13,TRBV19,TGTGCCAGTAGTTTCAAAATTCCCTACGAGCAGTACTTC,CASSFKIPYEQYF
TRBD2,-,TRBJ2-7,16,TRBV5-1,TGCGCCAGCAGCCCCCGGACTAGCGGGGGAAGGTACGAGCAGTACTTC,CASSPRTSGGRYEQYF
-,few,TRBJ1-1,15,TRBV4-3,TGCGCCAGCAGCCAAGATACAGGGCAGGGCACTGAAGCTTTCTTT,CASSQDTGQGTEAFF
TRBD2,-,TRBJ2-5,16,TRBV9,TGTGCCAGCAGCGTAGATGGTAGCGGGGGGCAAGAGACCCAGTACTTC,CASSVDGSGGQETQYF
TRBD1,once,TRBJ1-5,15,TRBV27,TGTGCCAGCAGTCTCACAGGGGATAGCAATCAGCCCCAGCATTTT,CASSLTGDSNQPQHF
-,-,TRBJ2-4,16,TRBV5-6,TGTGCCAGCAGCTTGGATGTCGACTGGGCCAAAAACATTCAGTACTTC,CASSLDVDWAKNIQYF
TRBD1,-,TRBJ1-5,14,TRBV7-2,TGTGCCAGCAGTCCTACAGGGGGCACTCAGCCCCAGCATTTT,CASSPTGGTQPQHF
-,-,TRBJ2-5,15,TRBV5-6,TGTGCCAGCAGCTTGGCCAAAGAGTACCAAGAGACCCAGTACTTC,CASSLAKEYQETQYF
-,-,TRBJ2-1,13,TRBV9,TGTGCCAGCAGCGCGACAGCCTACAATGAGCAGTTCTTC,CASSATAYNEQFF
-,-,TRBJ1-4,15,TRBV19,TGTGCCAGTAGTCCCCGGGACAAGTTAAACGAAAAACTGTTTTTT,CASSPRDKLNEKLFF
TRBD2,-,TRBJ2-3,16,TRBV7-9,TGTGCCAGCAGCTTACACGCAGGGAGGGTTGGGGATACGCAGTATTTT,CASSLHAGRVGDTQYF
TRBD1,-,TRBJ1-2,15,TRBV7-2,TGTGCCAGCAGCAGACAGGGACAATTGAACTATGGCTACACCTTC,CASSRQGQLNYGYTF
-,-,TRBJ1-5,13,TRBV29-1,TGCAGCGTTGTCATCCGGCTCCGGGGGCCCCAGCATTTT,CSVVIRLRGPQHF
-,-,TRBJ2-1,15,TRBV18,TGTGCCAGCTCACCACGGGACTCCCGTCCGGGGGAGCAGTTCTTC,CASSPRDSRPGEQFF
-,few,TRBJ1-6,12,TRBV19,TGTGCCAGTAGCCGACTCGATTCACCCCTCCACTTT,CASSRLDSPLHF
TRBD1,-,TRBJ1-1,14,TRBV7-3,TGTGCCAGCACCTCGGGACAGGGGAACACTGAAGCTTTCTTT,CASTSGQGNTEAFF
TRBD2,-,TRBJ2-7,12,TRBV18,TGTGCCACGGGAGGGGATTCCTACGAGCAGTACTTC,CATGGDSYEQYF
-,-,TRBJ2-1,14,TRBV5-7,TGTGCCAGCAGCTTGGTTGCAGGGAATCATGAGCAGTTCTTC,CASSLVAGNHEQFF
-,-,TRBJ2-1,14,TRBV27,TGTGCCAGCAGTTTCGACTTTTTTTACAATGAGCAGTTCTTC,CASSFDFFYNEQFF
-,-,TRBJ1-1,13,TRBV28,TGTGCCAGCAGTGACAGCCTGAACACTGAAGCTTTCTTT,CASSDSLNTEAFF
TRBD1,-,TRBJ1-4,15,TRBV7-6,TGTGCCAGCAGCGCGGGGACAGTAACTAATGAAAAACTGTTTTTT,CASSAGTVTNEKLFF
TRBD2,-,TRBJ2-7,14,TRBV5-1,TGCGCCAGCAGCTTCCGGGGGGGCTCCTACGAGCAGTACTTC,CASSFRGGSYEQYF
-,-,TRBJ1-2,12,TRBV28,TGTGCCAGCAGTTCCAGGGCCTATGGCTACACCTTC,CASSSRAYGYTF
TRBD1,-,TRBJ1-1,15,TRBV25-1,TGTGCCAGCAGTGATACACTCAGGGGGGACACTGAAGCTTTCTTT,CASSDTLRGDTEAFF
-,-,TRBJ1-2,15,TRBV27,TGTGCCAGCAGTTTAAAGCCGACAGTTAACTATGGCTACACCTTC,CASSLKPTVNYGYTF
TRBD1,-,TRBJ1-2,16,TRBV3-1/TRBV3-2,TGTGCCAGCAGCCAAGACCCGGGACAGGGGAGCTATGGCTACACCTTC,CASSQDPGQGSYGYTF
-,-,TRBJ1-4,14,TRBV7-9,TGTGCCAGCAGCGCCCTCGCAGATAATGAAAAACTGTTTTTT,CASSALADNEKLFF
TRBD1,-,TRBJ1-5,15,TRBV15,TGTGCCACCAGCAGAGACGGGACAGGGGCTCAGCCCCAGCATTTT,CATSRDGTGAQPQHF
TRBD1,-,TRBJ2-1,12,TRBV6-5,TGTGCCAGCAGTTACTCGGGGACAGGGCTCTTCTTC,CASSYSGTGLFF
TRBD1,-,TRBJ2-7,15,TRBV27,TGTGCCAGCAGTCCCTCCGCCAAGGGGGCCCACGAGCAGTACTTC,CASSPSAKGAHEQYF
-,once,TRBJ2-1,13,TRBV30,TGTGCCTGGAGCGAAGACTACTACAATGAGCAGTTCTTC,CAWSEDYYNEQFF
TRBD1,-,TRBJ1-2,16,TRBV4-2,TGTGCCAGCAGCCCAGAGGACAGGGGGATAAACTATGGCTACACCTTC,CASSPEDRGINYGYTF